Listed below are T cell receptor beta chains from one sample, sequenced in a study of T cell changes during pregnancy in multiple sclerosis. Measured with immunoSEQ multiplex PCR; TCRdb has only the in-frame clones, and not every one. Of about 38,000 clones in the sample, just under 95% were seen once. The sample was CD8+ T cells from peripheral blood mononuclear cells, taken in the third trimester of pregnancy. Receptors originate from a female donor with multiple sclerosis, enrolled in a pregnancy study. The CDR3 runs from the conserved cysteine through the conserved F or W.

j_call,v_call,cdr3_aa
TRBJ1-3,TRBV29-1,CSVVLGNTIYF
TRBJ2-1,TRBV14,CASSLRGTGSRSEQFF
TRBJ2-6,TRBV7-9,CASSLDLDRIGSGANVLTF
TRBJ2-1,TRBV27,CASSLRRQGPSYNEQFF
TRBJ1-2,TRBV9,CASSVVSGLNYGYTF
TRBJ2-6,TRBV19,CASEPGLADGANVLTF
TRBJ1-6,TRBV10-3,CAISEGLLGGDSPLHF
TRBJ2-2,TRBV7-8,CASSRPEPGELFF
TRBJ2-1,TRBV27,CASSDDPGSYNEQFF
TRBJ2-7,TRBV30,CAWSVLEDSSYEQYF
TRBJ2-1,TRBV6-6,CASSYWAGNEQFF
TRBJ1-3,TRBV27,CASSTTGSGNTIYF
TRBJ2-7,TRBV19,CAAGRGSYEQYF
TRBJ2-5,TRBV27,CATAERETQYF
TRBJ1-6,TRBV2,CASSRDRELGYSPLHF
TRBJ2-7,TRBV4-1,CASSQRGGYEQYF
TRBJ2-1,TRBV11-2,CASSLAIPGTGDPNEQFF